The sequence of this T cell receptor (beta chain) was determined in a study of blood T cell repertoires in COVID-19. Generated by immunoSEQ multiplex PCR, the TCRdb table keeps only in-frame clones and is missing some. The sample consists of 250,000 to 350,000 clones, 86% of them appearing once. The CDR3 has 13 amino acids. Germline V gives CDR1 DFQATT, CDR2 SNEGSKA (reference sequence). V was cut by 3 bases and J by 6 bases, with 15 bases left in between. The source of this sequence is a woman in her 70s with COVID-19, enrolled during active disease. Sequencing was carried out using peripheral blood. The genes are TRBV20-1 and TRBJ2-7; weak D call: TRBD2 (6 bases). The chain's CDR3 is CSASRPGESEQYF. CDR3 nucleotide sequence: TGCAGTGCTAGTCGCCCGGGGGAGAGCGAGCAGTACTTC.